Listed here are 31 T cell receptor beta chains from one sample, sequenced in a study of human T cells and chemical hapten exposure. The time point: pre-sensitization, week 0. Stated treatment: therapeutic diphenylcyclopropenone sensitization with weekly scalp DPC. TCRdb analysed the RACE reads with MiXCR anew, one entry per CDR3 protein. This table has about 51,000 distinct CDR3 sequences, about a tenth appearing once. The specimen comprised whole blood, sampled in connection with sensitization to the hapten diphenylcyclopropenone (DPC). These receptors all stem from a woman in her forties with alopecia areata. Some clones in this sample may be carry-over from other donors' samples.

The chain is built from TRBV18 and TRBJ2-1; possibly TRBD1 or TRBD2 for D (5 bases each). The V end was cut by 5 bases, the J end by 9 bases, with 23 bases between. Per the germline V gene, CDR1 is KGHSH and CDR2 is LQKENI. The CDR3 totals 16 residues. This CDR3 reads CASSNDGTLVRGEQFF. In DNA, the CDR3 is TGTGCCAGCTCAAATGACGGGACCTTAGTCCGGGGTGAGCAGTTCTTC.

This clonotype was recorded many times. This chain joins TRBV4-2 and TRBJ1-2; unclear D gene. V lost 0 bases and J lost 4, with 15 bases in between. The CDR3 has 16 amino acids. CDR1 is LGHNA and CDR2 is YNFKEQ in the germline V gene. The CDR3 loop reads CASSQEGARGSYGYTF. CDR3 DNA: TGTGCCAGCAGCCAAGAAGGTGCCCGGGGTAGCTATGGCTACACCTTC.

This clonotype was seen repeatedly, ten times or more. V is TRBV12-3 or TRBV12-4 and J is TRBJ1-1; a possible D gene is TRBD1 (6 bases). The CDR3 contains 13 residues. Trimming pared 1 base from V and 8 bases from J, leaving 11 bases between. The CDR3 DNA reads as TGTGCCAGCAGTTTAGATGGGGGGCTGGAAGCTTTCTTT. Translated, it gives CASSLDGGLEAFF.

At least ten counts were recorded for this clonotype. This chain uses TRBV11-3 with TRBJ1-1, with 7 positions matching TRBD1. V was clipped by 3 bases and J by 3 bases; unmatched bases: 7. Germline values: CDR1 SGHNT, CDR2 YENEEA. The CDR3 consists of 15 residues. CDR3 nucleotide sequence: TGTGCCAGCAGCTTGGCAGGGGGGTTGGACACTGAAGCTTTCTTT. Its translation: CASSLAGGLDTEAFF.

This clonotype was detected ten times or more. The rearrangement joins TRBV2 to TRBJ1-2, with 7 bases matching TRBD1. Germline V lookup: CDR1 SNHLY, CDR2 FYNNEI. After removal of 8 bases from V and 6 bases from J, the junction contained 15 bases not matched to a gene. This CDR3 has 15 residues. The CDR3, as DNA: TGTGCCAGCGGGATCAGACAGGGTAAAAGGGATGGCTACACCTTC. Encoded protein: CASGIRQGKRDGYTF. The whole variable domain, remainder taken from reference TRBV2 and TRBJ1-2, is EPEVTQTPSHQVTQMGQEVILRCVPISNHLYFYWYRQILGQKVEFLVSFYNNEISEKSEIFDDQFSVERPDGSNFTLKIRSTKLEDSAMYFCASGIRQGKRDGYTFGSGTRLTVV.

This clonotype was seen more than once but under ten times. This chain uses TRBV29-1 with TRBJ1-1; TRBD1 is a possible D gene (6 bases). The CDR3 loop spans 12 amino acids. Germline lookup yields CDR1 SQVTM and CDR2 ANQGSEA. The V end was cut by 7 bases, the J end by 4 bases, with 13 bases between. The CDR3 sequence: CSAIATGTEAFF. DNA of the CDR3: TGCAGCGCTATCGCGACAGGCACTGAAGCTTTCTTT.

Note on this clonotype: This may arise from a read error, as a much more abundant clone is one base away. The chain has TRBV5-4 and TRBJ2-3; TRBD2 agrees at 7 bases. Germline CDR1 and CDR2: SGHNT and YYREEE (reference sequence). The CDR3 length is 15 residues. The chain's CDR3 is CASSLGVLREDTLYF. The CDR3 nucleotides read TGTGCCAGCAGCTTGGGGGTACTACGGGAGGATACGCTGTATTTT.

This clonotype turned up a few times. This chain uses TRBV12-3 or TRBV12-4 with TRBJ2-7; perhaps TRBD1 as D (5 bases). V dropped 7 bases and J dropped 2 bases, with 9 bases sitting between them. CDR3 length: 12 amino acids. The CDR3 region has the DNA TGTGCCAGCACCCGACAGACCTACGAGCAGTACTTC. Translating gives CASTRQTYEQYF.

The V and J genes are TRBV7-2 and TRBJ1-1; a weak D match, TRBD1 (6 bases). Trimming shortened V by 7 bases and J by 2 bases, and 14 bases separated the two germline ends. The CDR3 extends over 14 amino acids. The germline gives CDR1 SGHTA, CDR2 FQGNSA. CDR3 protein: CASTQWGQNTEAFF. The CDR3 DNA is TGTGCCAGCACCCAATGGGGACAAAACACTGAAGCTTTCTTT.

This clonotype has a handful of counts. This chain connects TRBV5-1 to TRBJ2-1; TRBD2 aligns across 7 bases. Germline V gene data show CDR1 as SGHRS and CDR2 as YFSETQ. The CDR3 loop spans 15 amino acids. The V and J ends lost 1 base and 2 bases, in that order; junction bases with no gene match: 3. In DNA, the CDR3 is TGCGCCAGCAGCTTGCTGCGGGGGACCTACAATGAGCAGTTCTTC. Translating gives CASSLLRGTYNEQFF.

V usage is TRBV29-1 and J usage is TRBJ2-7; D may be TRBD2 (5 bases). CDR3 length equals 16 residues. CDR1 is SQVTM and CDR2 is ANQGSEA in the germline V gene. Trimming left V 4 bases short and J 4 bases short, with 23 bases between. CDR3 DNA sequence: TGCAGCGTTGGCCGACCCCTCTCCAGTACGGGGTACGAGCAGTACTTC. Amino acid sequence: CSVGRPLSSTGYEQYF.

In this sample, this clonotype turned up many times. The chain employs TRBV30 and TRBJ2-1; TRBD2 matches at 9 bases. The CDR3 is 15 amino acids. The V and J ends lost 0 bases and 6 bases, in that order; junction bases with no gene match: 6. Germline V CDR1 and CDR2: GTSNPN, SVGIG (reference sequence). The CDR3 spells CAWSVRGLASNEQFF. The CDR3 DNA follows: TGTGCCTGGAGTGTACGAGGACTAGCGTCCAATGAGCAGTTCTTC.

This clonotype was detected only a few times. The chain carries TRBV7-8 and TRBJ1-5; the D gene is possibly TRBD1 (5 bases). V lost 5 bases and J lost 7, with 12 bases in between. Germline V CDR1 and CDR2: SGHVS, FQNEAQ. The CDR3 consists of 13 residues. As DNA, the CDR3 is TGTGCCAGCAGCCCGACAGCGGAACAGCCCCAGCATTTT. Amino acids: CASSPTAEQPQHF.

This clonotype has ten or more counts. This chain uses TRBV28 with TRBJ2-5, with 7 bases aligning to TRBD2. The trim removed 4 bases at V and 3 bases at J, leaving 2 bases unmatched. The CDR3 is 13 amino acids. Germline V CDR1 and CDR2: MDHEN, SYDVKM. The CDR3 loop is CASSSSGEETQYF. For the CDR3, the DNA is TGTGCCAGCAGTTCTAGCGGAGAAGAGACCCAGTACTTC.

A few counts support this clonotype. The V call is TRBV12-3 or TRBV12-4, the J call TRBJ2-1; D gene ambiguous. The CDR3 contains 11 residues. V was shortened by 2 bases and J by 8 bases, with 4 bases between the two germline ends. The DNA for the CDR3 is TGTGCCAGCAGTTTACTGGATGAGCAGTTCTTC. Amino acid sequence: CASSLLDEQFF.

V usage is TRBV18 and J usage is TRBJ1-5, with D tentatively TRBD1 (5 bases). The CDR3 totals 15 residues. V was cut by 5 bases and J by 5 bases, with 16 bases left in between. CDR1 and CDR2 (germline): KGHSH, LQKENI. CDR3 DNA: TGTGCCAGCTCAACTACCCGGGACGCTTATCAGCCCCAGCATTTT. Protein product: CASSTTRDAYQPQHF.

There are a few counts of this clonotype. This chain connects TRBV7-2 to TRBJ2-5, with 9 positions matching TRBD1. Germline CDR1 is SGHTA and CDR2 is FQGNSA. The V segment lost 1 base and the J segment 1 base; nucleotides outside the gene matches: 4. The CDR3 sequence is 16 residues long. CDR3 DNA: TGTGCCAGCAGCTTAGTTGGGACAGGGTTCCAAGAGACCCAGTACTTC. Its translation is CASSLVGTGFQETQYF.

The V and J genes are TRBV4-1 and TRBJ2-7; D remains ambiguous. The CDR3 covers 11 residues. The V and J ends lost 1 base and 6 bases respectively, with 4 bases between them. Germline CDR1 reads MGHRA; CDR2 reads YSYEKL. CDR3 nucleotides: TGCGCCAGCAGCCAAGGGTCCGAGCAGTACTTC. Protein sequence: CASSQGSEQYF.

This clonotype was recorded a few times. The J gene is TRBJ2-2, the V gene TRBV7-3; unclear D gene. Germline-derived CDR1 and CDR2 are SGHTA and FQGTGA. The V end lost 0 bases, the J end lost 6 bases, and 5 bases lay between the germline ends. CDR3 size: 13 residues. CDR3 DNA: TGTGCCAGCAGCTTAACGGGCCCCGGGGAGCTGTTTTTT. This gives the protein CASSLTGPGELFF.

The CDR3 is CASSLPVTEAFF. The DNA of the CDR3 is TGTGCCAGCTCCCTACCGGTCACTGAAGCTTTCTTT. The rearrangement uses TRBV11-1 and TRBJ1-1, with D hard to call. The CDR3 runs 12 residues. Trimming removed 8 bases at V and 4 bases at J, with 11 bases between. Germline loops: CDR1 SGHAT, CDR2 FQDESV (reference sequence).

V is TRBV19 and J is TRBJ2-6; D might be TRBD1 (5 bases). Germline CDR1 and CDR2: LNHDA and SQIVND (reference sequence). The CDR3 has 15 amino acids. V lost 2 bases and J 9 bases, leaving 14 bases between the germline ends. The DNA for the CDR3 is TGTGCCAGTAGTATATCCGACAGAGGCAGCAACGTCCTGACTTTC. Its translation is CASSISDRGSNVLTF.

The chain is built from TRBV12-5 and TRBJ2-3; 7 bases agree with TRBD1. V shed 6 bases and J 4 bases; nucleotides not matched to a gene: 4. CDR3 length equals 13 residues. In germline, CDR1 is LGHNT, CDR2 FRNRAP. DNA for the CDR3: TGTGCTAGTGGGACAGGGTCCTCAGATACGCAGTATTTT. Protein: CASGTGSSDTQYF. The entire variable domain, with the rest obtained from reference TRBV12-5 and TRBJ2-3, is as follows: DARVTQTPRHKVTEMGQEVTMRCQPILGHNTVFWYRQTMMQGLELLAYFRNRAPLDDSGMPKDRFSAEMPDATLATLKIQPSEPRDSAVYFCASGTGSSDTQYFGPGTRLTVL.

This clonotype was seen many times. The CDR3 here is CASRDLTGTGYQPQHF. The CDR3 DNA reads as TGTGCCAGCAGGGATTTAACCGGGACAGGGTATCAGCCCCAGCATTTT. This chain joins TRBV2 and TRBJ1-5; 9 bases fit TRBD1. Germline V gene lookup returns CDR1 SNHLY and CDR2 FYNNEI. This CDR3 has 16 residues. Germline trimming cut 6 bases from V and 5 bases from J; bases unmatched to any gene: 11. Looking up the rest from reference TRBV2 and TRBJ1-5 gives the full variable domain: EPEVTQTPSHQVTQMGQEVILRCVPISNHLYFYWYRQILGQKVEFLVSFYNNEISEKSEIFDDQFSVERPDGSNFTLKIRSTKLEDSAMYFCASRDLTGTGYQPQHFGDGTRLSIL.

In this sample, this clonotype turned up a few times. The chain is built from TRBV7-3 and TRBJ2-3; D unclear. CDR1 and CDR2 (germline): SGHTA, FQGTGA. The CDR3 consists of 14 residues. Trimming cost V 0 bases and J 2 bases, with 6 bases left between them. Here the CDR3 reads CASSLTADTDTQYF. CDR3 sequence (DNA): TGTGCCAGCAGCTTAACAGCCGACACAGATACGCAGTATTTT.

The V and J genes are TRBV7-9 and TRBJ1-6, with D tentatively TRBD1 (5 bases). Germline V gives CDR1 SEHNR, CDR2 FQNEAQ (reference sequence). The CDR3 has 15 amino acids. The V and J ends lost 10 bases and 7 bases respectively, with 20 bases between them. This CDR3 is CAITHRDESNSPLHF. CDR3 nucleotides: TGTGCCATCACCCACCGGGACGAGTCGAATTCACCCCTCCACTTT.

The rearrangement uses TRBV12-3 or TRBV12-4 and TRBJ2-1, with 8 positions matching TRBD2. V gave up 3 bases and J gave up 0 bases; unmatched junction bases: 10. The CDR3 spans 18 residues. CDR3 protein: CASSFFSGGPNSYNEQFF. In DNA form, the CDR3 reads TGTGCCAGCAGTTTTTTCAGCGGGGGCCCGAACTCCTACAATGAGCAGTTCTTC.

This clonotype was counted between two and nine times. The V gene is TRBV29-1, the J gene TRBJ2-3; 13 nucleotides match TRBD2. With 4 bases clipped from V and 11 bases from J, the junction kept 6 bases outside the gene matches. Per the germline V gene, CDR1 is SQVTM and CDR2 is ANQGSEA. CDR3 size: 13 residues. The CDR3 region is CSVAGTSGAGQYF. In DNA form, the CDR3 reads TGCAGCGTTGCCGGGACTAGCGGGGCGGGGCAGTATTTT.

This clonotype has a count of ten or more. The chain employs TRBV30 and TRBJ2-6; 8 nucleotides agree with TRBD1. Germline V gene data show CDR1 as GTSNPN and CDR2 as SVGIG (reference sequence). The ends lost 3 bases at V and 0 bases at J; junction bases unmatched: 4. The CDR3 covers 16 residues. The CDR3: CAWSPGGPSGANVLTF. CDR3 in DNA: TGTGCCTGGAGCCCAGGGGGCCCCTCTGGGGCCAACGTCCTGACTTTC. Filled out from reference TRBV30 and TRBJ2-6, the complete variable domain reads SQTIHQWPATLVQPVGSPLSLECTVEGTSNPNLYWYRQAAGRGLQLLFYSVGIGQISSEVPQNLSASRPQDRQFILSSKKLLLSDSGFYLCAWSPGGPSGANVLTFGAGSRLTVL.

This clonotype was seen only a few times. The genes are TRBV10-3 and TRBJ2-7; no reliable D call. Germline loops: CDR1 ENHRY, CDR2 SYGVKD. The CDR3 consists of 13 residues. The V end was cut by 4 bases, the J end by 6 bases, with 13 bases between. CDR3 region: CAISVAGSPEQYF. In DNA form, the CDR3 reads TGTGCCATCAGTGTCGCCGGCTCCCCCGAGCAGTACTTC.

At least ten counts were recorded for this clonotype. The CDR3 reads CASSYSGGDLDTQYF. The CDR3 DNA sequence: TGTGCCAGCAGCTACTCCGGAGGCGATCTAGATACGCAGTATTTT. The chain couples TRBV7-2 to TRBJ2-3, with D possibly TRBD2 on 5 matching bases. Trimming pared 4 bases from V and 5 bases from J, leaving 16 bases between. The CDR3 sequence is 15 residues long. Germline V gene sequence: CDR1 SGHTA, CDR2 FQGNSA.

The V and J genes are TRBV28 and TRBJ2-5; D may be TRBD1 (6 bases). The V and J ends lost 6 bases and 2 bases respectively, with 28 bases between them. CDR1 is MDHEN and CDR2 is SYDVKM in the germline V gene. The CDR3 runs 19 residues. The CDR3 protein is CASRREGFGIGGNQETQYF. The CDR3 region has the DNA TGTGCCAGCAGGCGCGAGGGCTTCGGCATAGGGGGAAATCAAGAGACCCAGTACTTC. The full variable domain, rest sourced from reference TRBV28 and TRBJ2-5, is DVKVTQSSRYLVKRTGEKVFLECVQDMDHENMFWYRQDPGLGLRLIYFSYDVKMKEKGDIPEGYSVSREKKERFSLILESASTNQTSMYLCASRREGFGIGGNQETQYFGPGTRLLVL.